This entry describes one TCR beta chain. The germline CDR1 and CDR2 sequences are MGHDK and SYGVNS. Trimming shortened V by 6 bases and J by 2 bases, and 21 bases separated the two germline ends. CDR3 length: 17 amino acids. These data originate in a study of T-cell reconstitution after alpha-beta-depleted transplantation in children. Using unique molecular identifiers, the investigators prepared the TCRbeta library. TCRdb itself ran the PCR reads through MiXCR, one entry per CDR3 protein. Of fewer than 500,000 distinct CDR3 sequences listed, around two fifths are singletons. Sequences were derived from PBMCs, sampled before TCRalphabeta/CD19-depleted stem cell transplant. This clonotype originated in a girl under 10 years old with aplastic anemia, due to receive a stem cell transplant. The chain has TRBV25-1 and TRBJ2-3; no clear D. The DNA for the CDR3 is TGTGCCAGCAGCATTCGGGTTTCTGTAGGATCCACAGATACGCAGTATTTT. It translates to CASSIRVSVGSTDTQYF.